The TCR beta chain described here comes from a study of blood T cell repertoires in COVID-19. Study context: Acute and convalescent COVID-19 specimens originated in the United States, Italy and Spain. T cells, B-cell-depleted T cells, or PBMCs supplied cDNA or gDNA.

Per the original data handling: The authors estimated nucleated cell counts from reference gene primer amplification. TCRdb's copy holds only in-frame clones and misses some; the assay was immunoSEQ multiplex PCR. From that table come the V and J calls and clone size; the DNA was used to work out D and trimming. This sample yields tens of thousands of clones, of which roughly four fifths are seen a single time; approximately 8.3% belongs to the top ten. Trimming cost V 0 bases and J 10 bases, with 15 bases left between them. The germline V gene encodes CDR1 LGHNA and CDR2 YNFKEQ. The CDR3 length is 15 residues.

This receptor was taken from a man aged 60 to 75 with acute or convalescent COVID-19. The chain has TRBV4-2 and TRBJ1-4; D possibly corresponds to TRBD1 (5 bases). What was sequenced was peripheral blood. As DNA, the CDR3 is TGTGCCAGCAGCCAAGAATCCAGGGATGAAGGAAAACTGTTTTTT. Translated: CASSQESRDEGKLFF.